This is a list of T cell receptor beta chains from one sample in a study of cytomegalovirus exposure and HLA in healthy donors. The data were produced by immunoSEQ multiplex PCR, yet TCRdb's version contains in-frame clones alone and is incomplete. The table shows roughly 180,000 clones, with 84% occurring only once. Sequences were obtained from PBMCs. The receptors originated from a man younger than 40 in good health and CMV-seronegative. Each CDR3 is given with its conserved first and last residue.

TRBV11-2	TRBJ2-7	CASNQRGGDIAYEQYF
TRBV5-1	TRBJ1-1	CASSFGIETGRTEAFF
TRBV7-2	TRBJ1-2	CASSLAPGLNYGYTF
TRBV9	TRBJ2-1	CASSEELAGEQFF
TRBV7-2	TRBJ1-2	CASSRGWDSFTAGGYTF
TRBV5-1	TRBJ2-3	CASSLLPSGGATDTQYF
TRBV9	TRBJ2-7	CASSFDLESSYEQYF
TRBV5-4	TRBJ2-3	CASSWWARGNVDTQYF
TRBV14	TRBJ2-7	CASSQDGRGWYEQYF
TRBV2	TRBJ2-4	CASSAPSSGGGLAKNIQYF
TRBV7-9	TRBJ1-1	CASSLGQANTEAFF
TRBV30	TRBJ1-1	CAWTKTAGTEAFF
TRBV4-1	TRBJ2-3	CASSPLGSLSTDTQYF
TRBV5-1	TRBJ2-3	CASSLVLGIGTDTQYF
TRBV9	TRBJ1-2	CASSPQPASGGGYTF
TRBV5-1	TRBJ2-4	CASSLGDLAKNIQYF
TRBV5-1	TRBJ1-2	CASSPGTAANYGYTF
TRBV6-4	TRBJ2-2	CASSDQGQVNGELFF
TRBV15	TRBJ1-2	CATSRGGGDYGYTF
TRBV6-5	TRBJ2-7	CASSYLKDTSGEQYF
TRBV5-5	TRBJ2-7	CASSSTITAGPRLYEQYF
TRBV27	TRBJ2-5	CASSLGPGGYQGTQYF
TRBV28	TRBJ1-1	CASSLEWEGVNTEAFF
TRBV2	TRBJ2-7	CASSEQQNSYEQYF
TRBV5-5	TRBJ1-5	CASSLVGDDRYGSNQPQHF
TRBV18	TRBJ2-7	CASSPLARGLEQYF
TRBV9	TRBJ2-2	CASSPQGLAGVGELFF
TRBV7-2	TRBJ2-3	CASSPWTGGSTDTQYF
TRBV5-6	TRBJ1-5	CASSLGRGGQPQHF
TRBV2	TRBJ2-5	CASTGEGETQYF
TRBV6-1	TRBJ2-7	CASSRTGEQYF
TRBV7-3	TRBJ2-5	CASSLSTRGTQYF
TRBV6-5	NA	CASSSTSGTYEQYF
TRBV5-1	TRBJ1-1	CASSWQGSGTEAFF
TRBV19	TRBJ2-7	CASSVGLAGDYEQYF
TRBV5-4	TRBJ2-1	CATKTGGVNEQFF
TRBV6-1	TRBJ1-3	CASSDWGNSGNTIYF
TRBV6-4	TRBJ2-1	CASSDSAGDYNEQFF
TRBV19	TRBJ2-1	CASSPLAGAGNEQFF
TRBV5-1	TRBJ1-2	CAGSSRGGDYGYTF
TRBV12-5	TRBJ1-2	CASGLAYKPGQGGYGYTF
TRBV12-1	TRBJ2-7	CASYPISFRDNISYEQYF
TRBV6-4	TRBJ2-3	CASSDFGGRATQYF
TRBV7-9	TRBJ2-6	CASSSKRTGKEPGANVLTF
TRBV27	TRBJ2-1	CASSLGGGDYNEQFF
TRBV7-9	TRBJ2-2	CASSLGAGENTGELFF
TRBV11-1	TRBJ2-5	CASSLIGETQYF
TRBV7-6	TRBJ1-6	CASSFGQGGEPYNSPLHF
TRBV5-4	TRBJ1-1	CASSSPGTGGTEAFF
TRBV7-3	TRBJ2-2	CASSRDYNTGELFF